This T cell receptor beta chain was documented in a study of human T cells and chemical hapten exposure (dated by TCRdb to the early 2020s). A note on the overall study: For sensitization, 2% DPC in acetone was applied to a roughly 2 cm by roughly 2 cm area of upper inner arm skin. In alopecia patients, the study followed how the peripheral blood TCR repertoire changed in vivo over primary and secondary sensitization to diphenylcyclopropenone (DPC), a hapten. Alopecia areata with under or over 50% scalp involvement, alopecia totalis and alopecia universalis were represented in the patient cohort, which was mostly female. Throughout the roughly 23-week study period, patients were also given weekly therapeutic DPC doses on the scalp. Patch testing was performed on the upper back with Finn chambers containing 0.01% DPC, and the patch tests were scored after 6 days according to International Contact Dermatitis Research Group standards. Libraries were pooled for sequencing, and variation in per-sample TCR yields was attributed mainly to small differences in library volumes within the pool. Patient blood was sampled pre-sensitization (week 0) and at 2, 6 and about 24 weeks after DPC sensitization. Blood for TCR sequencing was provided by twenty-nine alopecia patients at one to four time points (pre-sensitization, 2, 6 and 24 weeks).

This sample's time point label indicates: patch test 1, 2 weeks after DPC sensitization. This sample's treatment or condition label indicates: therapeutic diphenylcyclopropenone sensitization with weekly scalp DPC. Blood at each patch-test visit was drawn before the patch test was applied. To be eligible, patients had to be aged 18 to 70, diagnosed with alopecia and judged suitable for DPC therapy, while pregnant patients were excluded. Unfractionated whole blood was collected in Tempus Blood RNA tubes, and total RNA was extracted from that blood. Library construction relied on RACE. The sample was run on a NextSeq 500. Library preparation attached unique molecular identifiers to individual cDNA molecules for quantitative, reproducible TCR counting. Both TCR alpha and TCR beta chains were sequenced from each blood RNA sample. Turning to the authors' computational methods: A median of about 87,000 TCRs per sample was observed, with a range of 23,224 to 690,600. The Decombinator software suite was used to annotate the V, J and CDR3 of the TCR reads. To make PS versus PT1 abundance plots, every sample was subsampled to the same number of TCRs (28,000). Expanded TCRs were defined as absent before sensitization and observed at least eight times at the 2-week time point. Using fastp at Q25 and MiXCR, TCRdb reprocessed the public reads and kept productive beta chains. Each entry is one CDR3 protein sequence, shown with its most common DNA and genes. The V and J calls reflect TCRdb's pipeline rather than the authors' work. This sample lists fewer than 150,000 distinct CDR3 sequences; 12% to 15% were detected once. The ten biggest clones cover 0.7% to 0.95% of the sample.

The study at large found these results: Patch test score was positively correlated with the number of PT1 expanded TCRs, with significance at thresholds 8, 16 and 32 but not at 4. Significantly more large CDR3 similarity clusters were formed by expanded TCRs than by pre-sensitization or healthy control sets, consistent with antigen-driven responses. Alopecia, a presumed autoimmune disease, was present in all patients, so the immune response of the patients might differ from that of healthy individuals. After repeated subsampling, changes were observed in the strength of the expansion versus patch-test correlation and in the threshold at which the correlation became significant. DPC sensitization did not change the number of TCRs with a frequency above 1 in 1000, and there was no evidence of changes in global repertoire structure.

The junction carries 10 bases between V and J, which are trimmed by 0 bases and 4 bases respectively. The CDR3 spans 14 residues, from the cysteine through the phenylalanine. Kept here is only the CDR3 DNA, which spans 42 bases and is read in frame from base 1. From a lookup of the germline V gene (reference sequence), CDR1 and CDR2 are DFQATT and SNEGSKA. This clonotype has only a few counts. Its antigen remains unidentified. Base qualities are not recorded, but no much larger clone differs from it by a single base. The sample was whole blood, taken in connection with sensitization to the hapten diphenylcyclopropenone (DPC). The TCR sequence derives from a man aged 18 to 29 with alopecia areata. Some clones in this sample may be carry-over from other donors' samples. The chain couples TRBV20-1 to TRBJ2-1; the D gene identity is not certain. The DNA reads TGCAGTGCTAGAGAAGTTACCGATTACAATGAGCAGTTCTTC. It specifies CSAREVTDYNEQFF.